The rows below give T cell receptor beta chains drawn from one sample of a study of blood T cells in healthy people across ages. TCRdb reprocessed the 5' RACE reads via MiXCR and lists one record per CDR3 protein. There are approximately 680,000 distinct CDR3 sequences in the sample; around 32% occur only once, and less than 20% lies in the top ten. The material sequenced was blood. The receptors stem from a woman older than 75 in good health. Both conserved end residues are part of each CDR3. D genes are given only for firm matches. The listing skips clone size in some rows; elsewhere it reads once, few, many or a size class.

J gene	V gene	D gene	clone size	CDR3 DNA	CDR3 protein
TRBJ2-4	TRBV9	.	.	TGTGCCAGCAGCAGGACCAGCGCGAGGGCTGCTAGGGTAGCCAAAAACATTCAGTACTTC	CASSRTSARAARVAKNIQYF
TRBJ1-1	TRBV5-1	TRBD1	.	TGCGCCAGCAGCTTGGGGGACAGCTATGAAGCTTTCTTT	CASSLGDSYEAFF
TRBJ2-4	TRBV7-2	TRBD1	many	TGTGCCAGCAGCTTCCCACAGGGGACGGGGCCCAAAAACATTCAGTACTTC	CASSFPQGTGPKNIQYF
TRBJ2-3	TRBV7-2	.	many	TGTGCCAGCAGCTCCGGGCCCAGCACAGATACGCAGTATTTT	CASSSGPSTDTQYF
TRBJ1-4	TRBV18	TRBD1	.	TGTGCCAGCTCACCACCGACAGGGTCCCCAACTAATGAAAAACTGTTTTTT	CASSPPTGSPTNEKLFF
TRBJ1-4	TRBV5-5	.	.	TGTGCCAGCAGCCCCCTCCCGCCCAAGGAAAAACTGTTTTTT	CASSPLPPKEKLFF
TRBJ2-1	TRBV20-1	.	many	TGCAGTGCTAGGGGCAGTACCTACAATGAGCAGTTCTTC	CSARGSTYNEQFF
TRBJ2-3	TRBV7-2	TRBD2	.	TGTGCCAGCCGCCTGACTAGCGGGGGGGCCGGCGCAGATACGCAGTATTTT	CASRLTSGGAGADTQYF
TRBJ2-5	TRBV24-1	.	.	TGTGCCACCAGTGAACAGAACCAAGAGACCCAGTACTTC	CATSEQNQETQYF
TRBJ2-3	TRBV12-3/TRBV12-4	.	.	TGTGCCAGCAGTGACCGAGTCAGCACAGATATGCAGTATTTT	CASSDRVSTDMQYF
TRBJ1-2	TRBV20-1	.	.	TGCAGTGCTACTTCCAGGGTTAACTATGGCTACACCTTC	CSATSRVNYGYTF
TRBJ1-5	TRBV25-1	TRBD1	few	TGTGCCAGCAGTGAGGGGACAGGGAGTCAGCCCCAGCATTTT	CASSEGTGSQPQHF
TRBJ1-2	TRBV9	TRBD1	many	TGTGCCAGCAGCGTCTTCGACGGGACAGGGAGTTATGGCTACACCTTC	CASSVFDGTGSYGYTF
TRBJ2-2	TRBV10-2	TRBD2	few	TGCGCCAGCAGTGACGTAGCGACTAGCGGGGGAACCGGGGAGCTGTTTTTT	CASSDVATSGGTGELFF
TRBJ2-5	TRBV6-1	TRBD1	many	TGTGCCAGCAGTGAAAGGCAGGGGGCCGGAATTGGCCAAGAGACCCAGTACTTC	CASSERQGAGIGQETQYF
TRBJ2-7	TRBV12-3/TRBV12-4	.	.	TGTGCCAGCAGTTTATGGCCGGGGGCGGGAGAGCAGTACTTC	CASSLWPGAGEQYF
TRBJ2-7	TRBV4-3	TRBD2	many	TGCGCCAGCAGCCAAGGGTCTAGCGGCACCTACGAGCAGTACTTC	CASSQGSSGTYEQYF
TRBJ2-1	TRBV6-5	.	many	TGTGCCAGCAGTTATCAAGCAGGGTGGAATGAGCAGTTCTTC	CASSYQAGWNEQFF
TRBJ2-1	TRBV20-1	TRBD1	.	TGCAGTGCTAGAGAGATTATAGGGGACAGGGCGTTCTTC	CSAREIIGDRAFF
TRBJ2-5	TRBV5-1	.	many	TGCGCCAGCAGCTTAAACACCGCCCGCCAAGAGACCCAGTACTTC	CASSLNTARQETQYF
TRBJ2-5	TRBV20-1	.	many	TGCAGTTTCACCCCGGGGGACTTCCAAGAGGCCCAGTACTTC	CSFTPGDFQEAQYF
TRBJ1-5	TRBV6-1	.	many	TGTGCCAGCAGTGCAGGGTACGCCAATCAGCCCCAGCATTTT	CASSAGYANQPQHF
TRBJ2-7	TRBV6-1	.	many	TGTGCCAGCACACCGGGACGGACGTCCTACGAGCAGTACTTC	CASTPGRTSYEQYF
TRBJ2-7	TRBV7-8	.	.	TGTGCCAGCTCAAAGGGGGGGGGTTCCTCCTACGAGCAGTACTTC	CASSKGGGSSYEQYF
TRBJ2-1	TRBV20-1	TRBD2	many	TGCAGCGCCTCGGGGGGAAACAATGAGCAGTTCTTC	CSASGGNNEQFF
TRBJ1-1	TRBV5-1	.	many	TGCGCCAGCAGCTTGGAGAACGCAGGGGATGATGAAGCTTTCTTT	CASSLENAGDDEAFF
TRBJ1-2	TRBV9	.	.	TGTGCCAGCAGCGTAGGGTACCGGGGAGACTATGGCTACACCTTC	CASSVGYRGDYGYTF
TRBJ1-4	TRBV7-9	.	.	TGTGCCAGCAGCTCCCCAGGGGCGGCTAATGAAAAACTGTTTTTT	CASSSPGAANEKLFF
TRBJ1-2	TRBV12-3/TRBV12-4	.	once	TGTGCCAGCAGCCGGACAGTGGACTCTAACTATGGCTACACCTTC	CASSRTVDSNYGYTF
TRBJ2-3	TRBV15	TRBD2	once	TGTGCCACCAGCAGAGTCACAGGACTAGCGGGAGCAGATACGCAGTATTTT	CATSRVTGLAGADTQYF
TRBJ2-5	TRBV20-1	.	once	TGCAGTGCCACTCAGGGGCCTAGCTCTGTTCAAGAGACCCAGTACTTC	CSATQGPSSVQETQYF
TRBJ2-3	TRBV6-4	.	many	TGTGCCAGCAGCCCGGAGGGTTGGGACACAGATACGCAGTATTTT	CASSPEGWDTDTQYF
TRBJ1-1	TRBV28	.	.	TGTGCCAGCAGTCTTTACGGGCAAGCGAACACTGAAGCTTTCTTT	CASSLYGQANTEAFF
TRBJ1-4	TRBV27	.	many	TGTGCCAGCAGATCTAATGAAAAACTGTTTTTT	CASRSNEKLFF
TRBJ2-1	TRBV5-1	.	medium-sized	TGCGCCAGCAGCCCGGGACTCACCGAGCAGAATGAGCAGTTCTTC	CASSPGLTEQNEQFF
TRBJ1-5	TRBV6-2/TRBV6-3	TRBD1	.	TGTGCCAGCAGTACGCAGGGGGGTAGCAATCAGCCCCAGCATTTT	CASSTQGGSNQPQHF
TRBJ2-7	TRBV24-1	.	few	TGTGCCACCTCTAATCGCGTCTCCTACAAGCAGTACTTC	CATSNRVSYKQYF
TRBJ2-1	TRBV10-3	.	many	TGTGCCATCAGGGGGGAACTGGCTGAGCAGTTCTTC	CAIRGELAEQFF
TRBJ1-6	TRBV10-3	.	.	TGTGCCGTCAGTGAGGGGAAGGGTTCACCCCTCCACTTT	CAVSEGKGSPLHF
TRBJ1-3	TRBV5-1	.	.	TGCGCCAGCAGCTTAACAGGGATCCCCGGAAACACCATATATTTT	CASSLTGIPGNTIYF
TRBJ2-1	TRBV7-2	.	many	TGTGCCAGCAGCTTAGGCGGGGACAGATACAATGAGCAGTTCTTC	CASSLGGDRYNEQFF
TRBJ1-1	TRBV5-1	TRBD1	few	TGCGCCAGCAGCACTAACCCCGGGACAGGGGACGGGAACACTGAAGCTTTCTTT	CASSTNPGTGDGNTEAFF
TRBJ1-5	TRBV29-1	.	many	TGCAGCGTTGGAGTGGGGAGCAATCAGCCCCAGCATTTT	CSVGVGSNQPQHF
TRBJ2-7	TRBV30	TRBD1	few	TGTGCCGGACAGGGGAACACCTACGAGCAGTACTTC	CAGQGNTYEQYF
TRBJ1-5	TRBV4-2	.	many	TGTGCCAGCAGCCAAGATTTGGGGGCTTGGGGGGAGCCCCAGCATTTT	CASSQDLGAWGEPQHF